The sample holds one count of the clone carrying this T cell receptor beta chain. Its antigen is currently unknown. The data stem from a study of identifying expanded T cells in peripheral blood. V dropped 3 bases and J dropped 3 bases, with 12 bases sitting between them. This CDR3 has 16 amino acids. Germline V gene data show CDR1 as KGHSH and CDR2 as LQKENI. The study, taken as a whole, reports: Differentially abundant clones: around 1.1 between replicates, 16.4 at roughly 15 days, less than 25 at four.

The assay was immunoSEQ multiplex PCR, and TCRdb's table has in-frame clones only and misses some. The sample lists approximately 85,000 clones; more than 75% were seen once. Collection occurred without any documented infections or immune events in donors. The rearrangement links TRBV18 to TRBJ2-6; tentatively, D is TRBD1 or TRBD2 (5 bases each). The receptor comes from a person between 18 and 75 years old in good health. Sequenced input: blood. The CDR3 nucleotides are TGTGCCAGCTCACCGGGGGAAGGGGTTGGGGCCAACGTCCTGACTTTC. As protein: CASSPGEGVGANVLTF. Full variable domain (rest looked up from reference TRBV18 and TRBJ2-6): NAGVMQNPRHLVRRRGQEARLRCSPMKGHSHVYWYRQLPEEGLKFMVYLQKENIIDESGMPKERFSAEFPKEGPSILRIQQVVRGDSAAYFCASSPGEGVGANVLTFGAGSRLTVL.